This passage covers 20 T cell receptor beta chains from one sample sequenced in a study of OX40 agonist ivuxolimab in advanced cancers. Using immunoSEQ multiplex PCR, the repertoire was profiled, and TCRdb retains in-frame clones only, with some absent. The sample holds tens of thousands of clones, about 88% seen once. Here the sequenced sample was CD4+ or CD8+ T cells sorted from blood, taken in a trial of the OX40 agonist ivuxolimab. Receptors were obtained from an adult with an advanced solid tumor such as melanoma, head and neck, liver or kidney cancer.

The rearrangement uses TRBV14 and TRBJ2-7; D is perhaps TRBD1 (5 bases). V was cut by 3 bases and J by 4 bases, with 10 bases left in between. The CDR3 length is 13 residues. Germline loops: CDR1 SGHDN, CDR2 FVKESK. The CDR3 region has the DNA TGTGCCAGCAGCCATATAGCAGGGTACGAGCAGTACTTC. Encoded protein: CASSHIAGYEQYF.

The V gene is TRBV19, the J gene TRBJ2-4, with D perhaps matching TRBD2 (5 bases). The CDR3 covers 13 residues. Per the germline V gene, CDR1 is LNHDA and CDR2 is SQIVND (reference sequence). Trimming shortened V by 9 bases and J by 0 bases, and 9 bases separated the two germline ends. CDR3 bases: TGTGCCAGCGGGGAGCTAGCCAAAAACATTCAGTACTTC. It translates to CASGELAKNIQYF.

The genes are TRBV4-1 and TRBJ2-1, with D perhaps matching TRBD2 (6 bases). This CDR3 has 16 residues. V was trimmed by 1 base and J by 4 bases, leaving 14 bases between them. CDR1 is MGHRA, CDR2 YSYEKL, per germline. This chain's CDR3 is CASSQGGASGYNEQFF. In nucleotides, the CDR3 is TGCGCCAGCAGCCAAGGGGGTGCCAGCGGGTACAATGAGCAGTTCTTC.

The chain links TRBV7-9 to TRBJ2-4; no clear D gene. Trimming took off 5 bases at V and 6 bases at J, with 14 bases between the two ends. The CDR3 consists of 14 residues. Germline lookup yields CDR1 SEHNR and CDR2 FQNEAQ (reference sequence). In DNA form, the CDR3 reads TGTGCCAGCAGCGCCTCGGGCCCTTCAAACATTCAGTACTTC. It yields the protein CASSASGPSNIQYF.

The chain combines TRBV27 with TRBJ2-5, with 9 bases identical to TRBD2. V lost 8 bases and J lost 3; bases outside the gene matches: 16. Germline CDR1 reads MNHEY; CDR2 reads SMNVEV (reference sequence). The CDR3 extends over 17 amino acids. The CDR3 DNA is TGTGCCAGCTCACCCCCCCCGCGGGGGGGGACTAAAGAGACCCAGTACTTC. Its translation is CASSPPPRGGTKETQYF.

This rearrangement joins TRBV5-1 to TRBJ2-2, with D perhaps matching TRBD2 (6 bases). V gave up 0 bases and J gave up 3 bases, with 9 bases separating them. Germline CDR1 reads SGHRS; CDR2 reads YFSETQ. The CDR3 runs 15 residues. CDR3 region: CASSLVGGDTGELFF. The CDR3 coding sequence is TGCGCCAGCAGCTTGGTAGGCGGGGACACCGGGGAGCTGTTTTTT.

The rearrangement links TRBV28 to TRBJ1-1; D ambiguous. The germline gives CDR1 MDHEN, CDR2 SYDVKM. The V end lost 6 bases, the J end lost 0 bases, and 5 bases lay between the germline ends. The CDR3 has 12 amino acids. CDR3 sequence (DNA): TGTGCCAGCAGCCCCGTGAACACTGAAGCTTTCTTT. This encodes CASSPVNTEAFF. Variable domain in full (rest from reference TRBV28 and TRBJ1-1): DVKVTQSSRYLVKRTGEKVFLECVQDMDHENMFWYRQDPGLGLRLIYFSYDVKMKEKGDIPEGYSVSREKKERFSLILESASTNQTSMYLCASSPVNTEAFFGQGTRLTVV.

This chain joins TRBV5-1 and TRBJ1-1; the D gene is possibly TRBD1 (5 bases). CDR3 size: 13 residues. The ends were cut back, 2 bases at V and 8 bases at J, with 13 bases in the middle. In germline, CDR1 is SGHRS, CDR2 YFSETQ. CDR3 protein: CASSFEGQGEAFF. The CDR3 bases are TGCGCCAGCAGCTTCGAGGGGCAGGGCGAAGCTTTCTTT.

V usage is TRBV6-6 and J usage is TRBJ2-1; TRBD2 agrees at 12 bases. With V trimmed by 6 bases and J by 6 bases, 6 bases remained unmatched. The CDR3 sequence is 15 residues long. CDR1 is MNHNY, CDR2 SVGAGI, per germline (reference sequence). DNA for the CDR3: TGTGCCAGCAGACCGACTAGCGGGAGTACCAATGAGCAGTTCTTC. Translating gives CASRPTSGSTNEQFF.

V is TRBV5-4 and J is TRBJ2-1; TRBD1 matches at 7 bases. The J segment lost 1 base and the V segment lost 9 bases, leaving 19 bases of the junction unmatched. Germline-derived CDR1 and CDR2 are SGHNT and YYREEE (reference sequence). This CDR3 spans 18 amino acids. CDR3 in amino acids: CAIPVGKGAYASYNEQFF. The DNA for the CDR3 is TGTGCCATCCCTGTAGGAAAGGGGGCTTACGCGTCCTACAATGAGCAGTTCTTC.

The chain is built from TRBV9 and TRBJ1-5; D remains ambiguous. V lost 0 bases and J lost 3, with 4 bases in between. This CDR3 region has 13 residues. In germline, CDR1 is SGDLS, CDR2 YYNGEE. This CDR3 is CASSVGFNQPQHF. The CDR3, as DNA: TGTGCCAGCAGCGTAGGCTTCAATCAGCCCCAGCATTTT.

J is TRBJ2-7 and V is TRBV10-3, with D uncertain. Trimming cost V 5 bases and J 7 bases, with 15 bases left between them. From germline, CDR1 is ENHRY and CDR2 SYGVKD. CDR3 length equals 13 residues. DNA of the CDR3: TGTGCCATCAGTTTGGACCCTCTTAGTGAGCAGTACTTC. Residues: CAISLDPLSEQYF.

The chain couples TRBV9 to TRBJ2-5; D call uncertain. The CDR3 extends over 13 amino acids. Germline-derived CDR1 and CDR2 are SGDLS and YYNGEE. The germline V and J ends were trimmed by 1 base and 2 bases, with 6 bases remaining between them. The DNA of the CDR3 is TGTGCCAGCAGCGTAACAGATCAAGAGACCCAGTACTTC. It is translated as CASSVTDQETQYF.

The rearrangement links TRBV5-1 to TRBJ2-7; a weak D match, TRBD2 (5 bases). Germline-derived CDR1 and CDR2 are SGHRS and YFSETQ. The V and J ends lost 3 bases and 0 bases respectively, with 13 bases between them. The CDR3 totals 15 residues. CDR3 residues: CASSSRLGSSYEQYF. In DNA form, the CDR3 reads TGCGCCAGCAGCTCTAGACTGGGGAGCTCCTACGAGCAGTACTTC. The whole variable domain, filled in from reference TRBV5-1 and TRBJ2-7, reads KAGVTQTPRYLIKTRGQQVTLSCSPISGHRSVSWYQQTPGQGLQFLFEYFSETQRNKGNFPGRFSGRQFSNSRSEMNVSTLELGDSALYLCASSSRLGSSYEQYFGPGTRLTVT.

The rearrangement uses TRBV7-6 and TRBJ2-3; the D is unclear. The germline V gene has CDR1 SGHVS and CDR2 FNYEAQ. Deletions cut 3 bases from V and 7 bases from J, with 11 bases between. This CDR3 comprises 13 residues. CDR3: CASSLREQNTQYF. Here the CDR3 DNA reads TGTGCCAGCAGCTTGCGAGAGCAGAATACGCAGTATTTT.

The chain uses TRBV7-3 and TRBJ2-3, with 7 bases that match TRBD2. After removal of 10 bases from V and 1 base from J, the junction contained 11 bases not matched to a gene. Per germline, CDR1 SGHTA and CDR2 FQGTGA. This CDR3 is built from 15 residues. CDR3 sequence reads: CATSSGGGGTDTQYF. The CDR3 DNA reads TGTGCCACCTCATCGGGGGGAGGGGGCACAGATACGCAGTATTTT.

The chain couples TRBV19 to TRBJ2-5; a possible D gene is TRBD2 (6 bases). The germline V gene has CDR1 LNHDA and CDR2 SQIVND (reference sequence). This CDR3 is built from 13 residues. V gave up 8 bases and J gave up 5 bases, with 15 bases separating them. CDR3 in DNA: TGTGCCAGTTCTTGGAGGGGCAGGGAGACCCAGTACTTC. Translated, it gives CASSWRGRETQYF.

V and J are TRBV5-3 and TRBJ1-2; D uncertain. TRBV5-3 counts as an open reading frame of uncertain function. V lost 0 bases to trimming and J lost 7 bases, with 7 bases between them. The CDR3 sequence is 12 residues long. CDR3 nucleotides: TGTGCCAGAAGCTTGGTGGGTTGTGGCTACACCTTC. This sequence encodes CARSLVGCGYTF.

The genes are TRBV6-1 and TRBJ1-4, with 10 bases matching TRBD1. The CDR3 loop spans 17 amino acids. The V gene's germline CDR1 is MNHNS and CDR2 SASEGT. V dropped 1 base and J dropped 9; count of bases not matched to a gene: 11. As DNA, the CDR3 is TGTGCCAGCAGTGAAGGTCGGGACAGGGGAGGCGCAAAAAAACTGTTTTTT. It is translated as CASSEGRDRGGAKKLFF.

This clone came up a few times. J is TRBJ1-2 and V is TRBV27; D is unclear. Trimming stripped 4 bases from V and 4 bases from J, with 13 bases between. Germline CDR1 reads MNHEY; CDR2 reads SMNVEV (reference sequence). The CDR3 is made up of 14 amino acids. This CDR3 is CASSSAQIGYGYTF. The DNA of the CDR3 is TGTGCCAGCAGTTCCGCGCAGATAGGCTATGGCTACACCTTC.